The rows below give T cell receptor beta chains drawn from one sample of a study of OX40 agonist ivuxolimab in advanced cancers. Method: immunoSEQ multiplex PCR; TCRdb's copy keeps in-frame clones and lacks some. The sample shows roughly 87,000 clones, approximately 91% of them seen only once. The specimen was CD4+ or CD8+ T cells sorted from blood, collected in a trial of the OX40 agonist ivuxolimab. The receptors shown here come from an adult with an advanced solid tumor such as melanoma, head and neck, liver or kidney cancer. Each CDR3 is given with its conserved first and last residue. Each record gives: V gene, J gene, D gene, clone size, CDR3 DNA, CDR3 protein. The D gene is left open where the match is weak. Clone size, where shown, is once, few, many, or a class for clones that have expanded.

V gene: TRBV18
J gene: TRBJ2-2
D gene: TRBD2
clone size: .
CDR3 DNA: TGTGCCAGCCGCGAAAGCCTAGCGGGAGGGCCATCTGGCGGGGAGCTGTTTTTT
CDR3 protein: CASRESLAGGPSGGELFF

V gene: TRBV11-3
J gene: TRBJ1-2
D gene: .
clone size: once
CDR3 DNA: TGTGTCAGCAGCTTACCTGAGTATGGCTACACCTTC
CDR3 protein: CVSSLPEYGYTF

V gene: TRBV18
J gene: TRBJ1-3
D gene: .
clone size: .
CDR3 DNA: TGTGCCAGCTCTCCTCAGGGGACTGGAAACACCATATATTTT
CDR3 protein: CASSPQGTGNTIYF

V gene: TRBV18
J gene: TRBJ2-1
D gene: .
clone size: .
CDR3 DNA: TGTGCCAGCTCACCGATCGGGCGGAATGAGCAGTTCTTC
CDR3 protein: CASSPIGRNEQFF

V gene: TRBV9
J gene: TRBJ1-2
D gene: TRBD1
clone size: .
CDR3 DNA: TGTGCCAGTAGTGACCAGGGACAGGGTTTGTATGGCTACACCTTC
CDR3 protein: CASSDQGQGLYGYTF

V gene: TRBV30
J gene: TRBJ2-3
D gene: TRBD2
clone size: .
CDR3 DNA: TGTGCCTGGAAGTGGGCGGGGGGAGTTGATACGCAGTATTTT
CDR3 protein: CAWKWAGGVDTQYF

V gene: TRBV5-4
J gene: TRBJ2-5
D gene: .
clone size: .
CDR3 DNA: TGTGCCAGCAGCCGATTGGGGGGGCCCCAAGAGACCCAGTACTTC
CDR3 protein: CASSRLGGPQETQYF

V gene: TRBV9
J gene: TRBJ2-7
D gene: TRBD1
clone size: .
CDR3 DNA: TGTGCCAGCAGCTTTCAGGGGGCGATTACCGAGCAGTACTTC
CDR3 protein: CASSFQGAITEQYF

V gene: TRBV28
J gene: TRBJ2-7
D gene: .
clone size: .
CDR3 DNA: TGTGCCAGCAGTCGGTCCGGGGGCTCCTACGAGCAGTACTTC
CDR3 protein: CASSRSGGSYEQYF

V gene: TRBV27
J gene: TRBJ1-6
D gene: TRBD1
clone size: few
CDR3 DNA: TGTGCCAGCAGTTCTACAGGGGCTTCACCCCTCCACTTT
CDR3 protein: CASSSTGASPLHF

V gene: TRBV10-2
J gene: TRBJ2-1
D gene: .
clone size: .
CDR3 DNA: TGCGCCAGCAAGCGGGACAATGAGCAGTTCTTC
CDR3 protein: CASKRDNEQFF

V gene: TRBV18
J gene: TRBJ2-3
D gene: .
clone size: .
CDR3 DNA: TGTGCCAGCTCACCCCAGGGACTCGTAAACACAGATACGCAGTATTTT
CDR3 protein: CASSPQGLVNTDTQYF

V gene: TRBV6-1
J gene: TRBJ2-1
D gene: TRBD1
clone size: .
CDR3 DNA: TGTGCCAGCATTAAACAGGGGGCCTACAATGAGCAGTTCTTC
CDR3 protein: CASIKQGAYNEQFF

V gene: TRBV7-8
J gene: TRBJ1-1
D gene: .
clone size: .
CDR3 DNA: TGTGCCAGCAGCTTAGACAGCAACACTGAAGCTTTCTTT
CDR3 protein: CASSLDSNTEAFF

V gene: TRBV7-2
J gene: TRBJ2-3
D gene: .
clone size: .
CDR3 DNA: TGTGCCAGCAGCATCCTCACAGATACGCAGTATTTT
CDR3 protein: CASSILTDTQYF

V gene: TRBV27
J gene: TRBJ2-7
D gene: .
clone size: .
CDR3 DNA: TGTGCCAGCAGACGTGGGACGGGAACGCACGAGCAGTACTTC
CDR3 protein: CASRRGTGTHEQYF

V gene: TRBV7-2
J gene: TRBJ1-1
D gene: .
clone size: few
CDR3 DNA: TGTGCCAGCAGCTTAGCGGGGACGGAAGTCGCTTTCTTT
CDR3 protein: CASSLAGTEVAFF

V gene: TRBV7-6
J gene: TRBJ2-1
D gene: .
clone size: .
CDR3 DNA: TGTGCCAGCAGCTTAGTTACTAGCAATGAGCAGTTCTTC
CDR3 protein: CASSLVTSNEQFF

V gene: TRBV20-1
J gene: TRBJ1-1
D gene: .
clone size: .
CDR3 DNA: TGCAGTGCTAGCGGCGACACTGAAGCTTTCTTT
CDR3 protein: CSASGDTEAFF

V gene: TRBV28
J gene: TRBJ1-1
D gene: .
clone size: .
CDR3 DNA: TGTGCCAGCAGTCCCGGAGGGTTTGGGGCTGGGAACACTGAAGCTTTCTTT
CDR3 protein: CASSPGGFGAGNTEAFF